What follows are 17 T cell receptor beta chains derived from one specimen sequenced in a study of blood T cells in healthy people across ages. The authors ran a second PCR of about 6 to 11 cycles using a sample-barcoded 5' primer and a J-beta primer mix. One entry per CDR3 protein results from TCRdb running MiXCR on the 5' RACE reads. In the table there are approximately 1.5 million distinct CDR3 sequences, about 45% of which are singletons. The sequencing input was blood. These receptors were taken from a woman between 18 and 29 years old in good health.

This clonotype was counted only a few times. The CDR3 DNA follows: TGTGCCAGCAGTTTAGCGCTATGGGGGGGCTCGAACGATGAGCAGTTCTTC. Amino acids: CASSLALWGGSNDEQFF. The genes are TRBV12-3 or TRBV12-4 and TRBJ2-1, with TRBD2 as a possible D gene (7 bases). This CDR3 is built from 17 residues. With 0 bases removed from V and 8 bases from J, the gap between germline ends came to 20 bases.

The gene calls are TRBV12-3 or TRBV12-4 and TRBJ2-3; D is uncertain. The CDR3 totals 12 residues. The V and J ends lost 6 bases and 4 bases respectively, with 8 bases between them. The CDR3 reads CASRLIADTQYF. The CDR3 DNA is TGTGCCAGCAGATTAATAGCAGATACGCAGTATTTT.

At least ten counts were recorded for this clonotype. A read error may produce the germline difference seen at one junction end. This chain connects TRBV5-1 to TRBJ2-3; D unresolved. The CDR3 runs 14 residues. The germline V gene encodes CDR1 SGHRS and CDR2 YFSETQ. This chain's CDR3 is CASSPTSSTDTQYF. In nucleotides, the CDR3 is TGTGCCAGCAGCCCAACTTCTAGCACAGATACGCAGTATTTT.

This chain joins TRBV20-1 and TRBJ2-7, with TRBD1 matching 9 bases. The germline gives CDR1 DFQATT, CDR2 SNEGSKA (reference sequence). The junction had 9 bases not matched to a gene; V was cut back by 2 bases and J by 7 bases. The CDR3 covers 14 residues. The chain's CDR3 is CSARKAGQGGEQYF. The CDR3 DNA sequence: TGCAGTGCTAGAAAGGCGGGACAGGGAGGAGAGCAGTACTTC.

This clonotype was counted between two and nine times. The rearrangement uses TRBV6-2 or TRBV6-3 and TRBJ2-1; weak D call: TRBD2 (5 bases). The V and J ends lost 1 base and 5 bases respectively, with 9 bases between them. CDR1 is MNHEY and CDR2 is SVGEGT in the germline V gene. There are 14 residues in the CDR3. In DNA, the CDR3 is TGTGCCAGCAGTTACTTCGGGGTCCACAATGAGCAGTTCTTC. It specifies CASSYFGVHNEQFF.

This clonotype was observed a few times. The gene calls are TRBV12-3 or TRBV12-4 and TRBJ2-7, with 8 bases fitting TRBD1. The CDR3 consists of 12 residues. J was trimmed by 9 bases and V by 1 base; bases with no gene match: 2. CDR3 coding DNA: TGTGCCAGCAGTTTAGGCAGGGGGCCGCAGTACTTC. It encodes CASSLGRGPQYF.

Notes on this clonotype: A much larger clone lies one base from this, so it may be a read error. The rearrangement links TRBV7-9 to TRBJ2-4, with TRBD1 matching over 7 bases. The J call is doubtful: the DNA matches TRBJ2-7 better. CDR3 length: 12 amino acids. CDR1 and CDR2 from the germline V gene are SEHNR and FQNEAQ (reference sequence). Here the CDR3 DNA reads TGTGCCAGCAGGTTGACAGGGAACGAGCAGTACTTC. This encodes CASRLTGNEQYF.

This CDR3 is CASSNRLAGRETQYF. The CDR3 DNA sequence: TGTGCCAGCAGCAATCGACTAGCGGGGAGAGAGACCCAGTACTTC. This chain links TRBV7-2 with TRBJ2-4; 11 bases are shared with TRBD2. TRBJ2-5 matches the DNA end more closely, so the J call is doubtful. Germline V gene data show CDR1 as SGHTA and CDR2 as FQGNSA. This CDR3 is built from 15 residues.

The chain couples TRBV7-2 to TRBJ1-6; no definite D call. Deletions cut 1 base from V and 7 bases from J, with 14 bases between. CDR1 and CDR2 (germline): SGHTA, FQGNSA. The CDR3 runs to 16 residues. The CDR3: CASSLGAGPQNSPLHF. CDR3 nucleotides: TGTGCCAGCAGCTTAGGCGCTGGACCGCAAAATTCACCCCTCCACTTT.

This clonotype turned up a few times. The rearrangement uses TRBV27 and TRBJ1-4; D gene unclear. The CDR3 is 14 residues long. Trimming left V 3 bases short and J 5 bases short, with 10 bases between. The germline gives CDR1 MNHEY, CDR2 SMNVEV (reference sequence). The CDR3: CASSLAAGNEKLFF. In DNA, the CDR3 is TGTGCCAGCAGTTTGGCGGCGGGGAATGAAAAACTGTTTTTT. The full variable domain, rest sourced from reference TRBV27 and TRBJ1-4, is EAQVTQNPRYLITVTGKKLTVTCSQNMNHEYMSWYRQDPGLGLRQIYYSMNVEVTDKGDVPEGYKVSRKEKRNFPLILESPSPNQTSLYFCASSLAAGNEKLFFGSGTQLSVL.

This clonotype was observed once. The gene calls are TRBV10-3 and TRBJ2-5; 10 positions agree with TRBD2. CDR1 ENHRY and CDR2 SYGVKD come from the germline V gene. The CDR3 runs to 16 residues. Trimming took 0 bases from V and 3 from J; bases not matched to a gene: 4. The CDR3: CAISESPSGGKETQYF. CDR3 in DNA: TGTGCCATCAGTGAGTCCCCTAGCGGGGGCAAAGAGACCCAGTACTTC.

V usage is TRBV7-2 and J usage is TRBJ2-1; 9 bases match TRBD1. The J call may not be correct, given that the DNA end is closer to TRBJ2-7. This CDR3 comprises 16 residues. Germline CDR1 reads SGHTA; CDR2 reads FQGNSA. CDR3 nucleotide sequence: TGTGCCAGCAGCCCTACAGGGGGCCTATCTTACAATGAGCAGTACTTC. This gives the protein CASSPTGGLSYNEQYF.

The chain is built from TRBV29-1 and TRBJ1-2, with no clear D. Trimming removed 5 bases from V and 7 bases from J, with 17 bases in between. This CDR3 comprises 13 residues. Germline CDR1 reads SQVTM; CDR2 reads ANQGSEA. The CDR3 DNA reads TGCAGCGTTCGGAGGCTCCTTCTAGGTGGCTACACCTTC. The encoded protein is CSVRRLLLGGYTF.

This clonotype turned up a few times. The chain is built from TRBV6-6 and TRBJ1-5; unclear D gene. V lost 7 bases, J lost 0 bases, and 7 bases lay in between. This CDR3 has 13 residues. Looked up from germline, CDR1 is MNHNY and CDR2 is SVGAGI (reference sequence). CDR3 DNA sequence: TGTGCCAGCACGCGAGTTAGCAATCAGCCCCAGCATTTT. Protein product: CASTRVSNQPQHF.

V and J are TRBV7-9 and TRBJ2-5; unclear D gene. The CDR3 runs to 13 residues. Germline CDR1 reads SEHNR; CDR2 reads FQNEAQ (reference sequence). Trimming pared 3 bases from V and 4 bases from J, leaving 9 bases between. The CDR3 DNA reads as TGTGCCAGCAGCTTCCTGGGGTCAGAGACCCAGTACTTC. Its protein is CASSFLGSETQYF.

Only a few counts were recorded for this clonotype. For the CDR3, the DNA is TGTGCCAGCAGCCTAACAGGGCCCATTGGCTATGGCTACACCTTC. This encodes CASSLTGPIGYGYTF. The chain is built from TRBV12-3 or TRBV12-4 and TRBJ1-2; maybe TRBD1 (6 bases). Trimming took off 6 bases at V and 4 bases at J, with 18 bases between the two ends. CDR3 length: 15 amino acids.

V is TRBV20-1 and J is TRBJ2-5; 10 bases are a match to TRBD2. This CDR3 region has 14 residues. The V gene's germline CDR1 is DFQATT and CDR2 SNEGSKA (reference sequence). The J segment lost 5 bases and the V segment lost 2 bases, leaving 5 bases of the junction unmatched. CDR3 in amino acids: CSARRPAGGETQYF. DNA of the CDR3: TGCAGTGCTAGAAGGCCAGCGGGGGGGGAGACCCAGTACTTC.